This note documents a single TCR beta chain sequence. Each replicate PCR on the sorted subsets used 150 to 200 ng DNA (around 30,000 T cell genomes). Clones were sequenced by immunoSEQ multiplex PCR, and TCRdb holds only the in-frame ones, with some missing. In the table there are some 680,000 clones, roughly 72% of which are singletons. The record originates from a study of shared clonotypes between healthy human individuals. This CDR3 region has 13 residues. After removal of 10 bases from V and 6 bases from J, the junction contained 8 bases not matched to a gene. Germline CDR1 and CDR2: MNHNY and SVGAGI (reference sequence).

Input material: memory CD4+ T cells sorted from blood. The subset here: CD45RA-negative fraction. The receptor comes from a woman aged 25 to 39 in good health. The chain joins TRBV6-6 to TRBJ1-5; 8 bases are shared with TRBD1. As DNA, the CDR3 is TGTGCCACCCTGGACAGGGAGGGTCAGCCCCAGCATTTT. Protein sequence: CATLDREGQPQHF.